The 8 T cell receptor beta chains below come from one sample, sequenced in a study of blood T cell repertoires in COVID-19. TCRdb keeps only in-frame clones here, not all; method: immunoSEQ multiplex PCR. The data hold 95,000 to 150,000 clones, with roughly nine tenths observed a single time. The sequenced material came from peripheral blood. Every receptor here comes from a man aged 45-65 years with COVID-19, enrolled during active disease.

This chain uses TRBV6-5 with TRBJ2-7; the D gene is possibly TRBD1 (6 bases). Trimming removed 6 bases from V and 5 bases from J, with 11 bases in between. The germline V gene has CDR1 MNHEY and CDR2 SVGAGI. This CDR3 region has 12 residues. CDR3 sequence (DNA): TGTGCCAGCAGGAGGACAGCCAACGAGCAGTACTTC. It yields the protein CASRRTANEQYF.

Only a few counts were recorded for this clone. The CDR3 sequence is CASKPGQGTNNEQFF. The CDR3 DNA follows: TGTGCCAGCAAACCGGGACAGGGAACAAACAATGAGCAGTTCTTC. J is TRBJ2-1 and V is TRBV6-5, with 9 bases that match TRBD1. The V segment lost 7 bases and the J segment 5 bases; nucleotides outside the gene matches: 9. CDR3 size: 15 residues. Germline CDR1 reads MNHEY; CDR2 reads SVGAGI.

The gene calls are TRBV7-9 and TRBJ1-2; possibly TRBD1 for D (6 bases). The CDR3 length is 14 residues. Germline CDR1 is SEHNR and CDR2 is FQNEAQ (reference sequence). Trimming shortened V by 5 bases and J by 1 base, and 11 bases separated the two germline ends. CDR3 in DNA: TGTGCCAGCAGCCCAGGGGACGGTAACTATGGCTACACCTTC. Translating gives CASSPGDGNYGYTF.

The gene calls are TRBV6-1 and TRBJ1-2; D possibly corresponds to TRBD1 (5 bases). V lost 3 bases and J 2 bases, leaving 10 bases between the germline ends. The CDR3 covers 14 residues. Looked up from germline, CDR1 is MNHNS and CDR2 is SASEGT. CDR3 bases: TGTGCCAGCAGTGATGGGGGGACGAACTATGGCTACACCTTC. This gives the protein CASSDGGTNYGYTF.

Turning to this clone: Distinct nucleotide sequences in the sample also encode this CDR3. This chain connects TRBV5-1 to TRBJ2-3, with a tentative D call TRBD1 (5 bases). Germline values: CDR1 SGHRS, CDR2 YFSETQ. CDR3 length equals 12 residues. Trimming cost V 1 base and J 6 bases, with 6 bases left between them. CDR3 bases: TGCGCCAGCAGCTTGAGGGGTGATACGCAGTATTTT. This sequence encodes CASSLRGDTQYF.

The chain combines TRBV9 with TRBJ2-3; TRBD2 agrees at 13 bases. This CDR3 has 14 residues. The ends lost 3 bases at V and 7 bases at J; junction bases unmatched: 2. Germline V gene sequence: CDR1 SGDLS, CDR2 YYNGEE. The chain's CDR3 is CASSGTSGSNTQYF. CDR3 DNA sequence: TGTGCCAGCAGCGGGACTAGCGGGAGTAATACGCAGTATTTT.

The rearrangement links TRBV28 to TRBJ2-7; TRBD1 agrees at 7 bases. CDR1 is MDHEN, CDR2 SYDVKM, per germline. Losses at the gene ends were 6 bases for V and 2 bases for J; bases not matched to a gene: 10. The CDR3 spans 15 residues. The CDR3 DNA reads TGTGCCAGCAGGAGGGGGCTGGATGGCACCTACGAGCAGTACTTC. Translating it yields CASRRGLDGTYEQYF. Drawing the rest from reference TRBV28 and TRBJ2-7, the complete variable domain is DVKVTQSSRYLVKRTGEKVFLECVQDMDHENMFWYRQDPGLGLRLIYFSYDVKMKEKGDIPEGYSVSREKKERFSLILESASTNQTSMYLCASRRGLDGTYEQYFGPGTRLTVT.

About this clone itself: The same CDR3 arises from other DNA sequences in this sample as well. The gene calls are TRBV3-1 (or the pseudogene TRBV3-2) and TRBJ1-5; D gene ambiguous. V was shortened by 1 base and J by 6 bases, with 4 bases between the two germline ends. The germline gives CDR1 LGHDT, CDR2 YNNKEL (reference sequence). This CDR3 region has 12 residues. The CDR3: CASSQAGQPQHF. CDR3 DNA: TGTGCCAGCAGCCAAGCGGGTCAGCCCCAGCATTTT.